Following are 22 T cell receptor beta chains from one sample sequenced in a study of T cells after yellow fever vaccination (dated by TCRdb to between 2018 and 2021). Library preparation employed 5' RACE. The instrument given in TCRdb is Illumina HiSeq 2500. The public reads were reanalyzed by TCRdb: fastp trimming at Q25, MiXCR alignment, in-frame beta chains only. Rows matching on CDR3 protein sequence are summarized as one entry with the most common DNA and genes. Here the sample has approximately 32,000 distinct CDR3 sequences; around 7% occur a single time. Approximately 23% of the sample comes from the top ten. What the treatment or condition label conveys for this sample: live attenuated yellow fever vaccine strain. Sequences were derived from PBMCs, either bulk or a sorted T-cell subset (CD4+, CD8+, memory, or dextramer-sorted; not recorded which), sampled on the day of the first yellow fever vaccination. The receptors were sampled from a man between 18 and 35 years old who received the YFV17D yellow fever vaccine.

Details on this clonotype: A much larger clone differs from this one at a single base, so this may be a read error. The chain joins TRBV12-3 or TRBV12-4 to TRBJ1-5; possibly TRBD1 for D (5 bases). This CDR3 comprises 14 residues. This CDR3 reads CAISFSAGNQPQHF. The CDR3 bases are TGTGCCATCAGTTTTTCGGCAGGGAATCAGCCCCAGCATTTT.

This clonotype appeared many times. The chain links TRBV5-1 to TRBJ2-1, with D possibly matching TRBD2 (6 bases). The CDR3 extends over 15 amino acids. Between the trimmed V and J ends, which lost 5 bases and 8 bases, there was a span of 20 bases. Germline CDR1 reads SGHRS; CDR2 reads YFSETQ. This CDR3 is CASSRTHLGGDEQFF. The CDR3, as DNA: TGCGCCAGCAGTCGAACCCACCTGGGAGGCGATGAGCAGTTCTTC.

This clonotype was counted at least ten times. This chain connects TRBV6-4 to TRBJ2-1; 11 bases match TRBD2. In germline, CDR1 is MRHNA, CDR2 SNTAGT. V shed 0 bases, J shed 6 bases, and the junction held 1 base outside the gene matches. The CDR3 totals 15 residues. The chain's CDR3 is CASSDSTSGANEQFF. The CDR3 DNA is TGTGCCAGCAGTGACTCGACTAGCGGGGCCAATGAGCAGTTCTTC.

This clonotype was counted many times. The chain links TRBV6-1 to TRBJ1-6, with TRBD1 matching over 8 bases. This CDR3 is built from 14 residues. V shed 6 bases and J 3 bases; nucleotides not matched to a gene: 1. CDR1 is MNHNS, CDR2 SASEGT, per germline. The CDR3 loop reads CASSDRGYNSPLHF. CDR3 nucleotides: TGTGCCAGCAGCGACAGGGGCTATAATTCACCCCTCCACTTT.

Notes on this clonotype: A much larger clone lies one base from this, so it may be a read error. This chain uses TRBV30 with TRBJ2-7; no clear D gene. Germline V gene data show CDR1 as GTSNPN and CDR2 as SVGIG (reference sequence). The CDR3 contains 17 residues. The CDR3, as DNA: TGTGCCCGGAGTCATGGGGTTTGGGGTCCAGATTCCTACGAGCAGTACGTC. This gives the protein CARSHGVWGPDSYEQYV.

V gene TRBV11-1 combines with J gene TRBJ2-4; 13 positions match TRBD2. V trimming: 5 bases; J trimming: 0 bases; junction bases outside the gene matches: 7. The germline V gene encodes CDR1 SGHAT and CDR2 FQDESV (reference sequence). CDR3 length: 18 amino acids. The CDR3 sequence is CASSPRTSGGIAKNIQYF. Written as DNA, the CDR3 is TGTGCCAGCAGCCCCCGGACTAGCGGGGGAATAGCCAAAAACATTCAGTACTTC. Full variable domain (missing parts from reference TRBV11-1 and TRBJ2-4): EAEVAQSPRYKITEKSQAVAFWCDPISGHATLYWYRQILGQGPELLVQFQDESVVDDSQLPKDRFSAERLKGVDSTLKIQPAELGDSAMYLCASSPRTSGGIAKNIQYFGAGTRLSVL.

This clonotype was counted ten times or more. This chain uses TRBV12-3 or TRBV12-4 with TRBJ1-1; D ambiguous. With 3 bases removed from V and 10 bases from J, the gap between germline ends came to 15 bases. The CDR3 is made up of 13 amino acids. DNA of the CDR3: TGTGCCAGCAGTTTTTCGGCAGGTTATACAGCTTTCTTT. This codes for CASSFSAGYTAFF.

There are many counts of this clonotype. The V gene is TRBV29-1, the J gene TRBJ2-1; no clear D. Germline-derived CDR1 and CDR2 are SQVTM and ANQGSEA. V was pared by 1 base and J by 8 bases, with 12 bases between. The CDR3 is 13 residues long. This chain's CDR3 is CSVEADLAYEQFF. Here the CDR3 DNA reads TGCAGCGTTGAAGCAGACTTAGCATATGAGCAGTTCTTC.

The sample holds many counts of this clonotype. The rearrangement joins TRBV5-4 to TRBJ2-5; weak D call: TRBD1 (8 bases). V shed 4 bases and J shed 2 bases, with 12 bases lying between them. CDR3 length equals 14 residues. Germline CDR1 and CDR2: SGHNT and YYREEE (reference sequence). The CDR3 region is CASSSGTGQETQYF. For the CDR3, the DNA is TGTGCCAGCAGCAGCGGGACAGGACAAGAGACCCAGTACTTC.

This clonotype was found many times. The chain links TRBV12-3 or TRBV12-4 to TRBJ2-3; 14 bases match TRBD2. The CDR3 is made up of 17 amino acids. With V trimmed by 5 bases and J by 5 bases, 9 bases remained unmatched. The CDR3 is CASSPQTSGGARDTQYF. CDR3 nucleotides: TGTGCCAGCAGTCCCCAGACTAGCGGGGGGGCCAGAGATACGCAGTATTTT.

This clonotype appeared a few times. V and J are TRBV9 and TRBJ2-3, with TRBD2 matching 7 bases. The CDR3 extends over 15 amino acids. From germline, CDR1 is SGDLS and CDR2 YYNGEE. The junction had 8 bases not matched to a gene; V was cut back by 7 bases and J by 0 bases. The CDR3 nucleotides are TGTGCCAGCGGGGGGGTAGGGGAAAGCACAGATACGCAGTATTTT. Residues: CASGGVGESTDTQYF.

This clonotype appeared once. One base away lies a much larger clone, so this may be a sequencing read error. The J gene is TRBJ1-1, the V gene TRBV7-6; maybe TRBD1 (5 bases). V lost 9 bases to trimming and J lost 0 bases, with 11 bases between them. This CDR3 region has 13 residues. Germline lookup yields CDR1 SGHVS and CDR2 FNYEAQ. The CDR3 region is CARGVSLNTEAFF. In DNA form, the CDR3 reads TGTGCCAGAGGGGTATCCCTGAACACTGAAGCTTTCTTT.

This clonotype came up many times. The V and J genes are TRBV9 and TRBJ2-5, with D tentatively TRBD2 (5 bases). CDR3 size: 15 residues. The ends were cut back, 0 bases at V and 0 bases at J, with 9 bases in the middle. CDR1 and CDR2 from the germline V gene are SGDLS and YYNGEE. Written as DNA, the CDR3 is TGTGCCAGCAGCGTAGCTGGAGGAAACCAAGAGACCCAGTACTTC. This translates into CASSVAGGNQETQYF.

V gene TRBV7-2 combines with J gene TRBJ1-4, with 11 bases lining up with TRBD1. J lost 7 bases, V lost 3 bases, and 4 bases had no gene match. The CDR3 totals 15 residues. Looked up from germline, CDR1 is SGHTA and CDR2 is FQGNSA. CDR3 loop: CASSFAGTGGEKLFF. CDR3 nucleotide sequence: TGTGCCAGCAGCTTCGCCGGGACAGGGGGTGAAAAACTGTTTTTT.

This clonotype has a count of ten or more. The V and J genes are TRBV6-2 or TRBV6-3 and TRBJ2-1; 7 bases are shared with TRBD2. Germline CDR1 is MNHEY and CDR2 is SVGEGT. The CDR3 spans 16 residues. Losses at the gene ends were 3 bases for V and 4 bases for J; bases not matched to a gene: 9. CDR3 coding DNA: TGTGCCAGCAGTTATTGGGGAGGGAGCTCTTACAATGAGCAGTTCTTC. Its protein is CASSYWGGSSYNEQFF.

This clonotype was seen many times. This CDR3 is CASSFGFDRVMNSPLHF. CDR3 coding DNA: TGTGCCAGCAGCTTCGGATTCGACAGGGTGATGAATTCACCCCTCCACTTT. This chain connects TRBV5-5 to TRBJ1-6; 7 bases align to TRBD1. Germline assignment: CDR1 SGHKS and CDR2 YYEKEE (reference sequence). The length of the CDR3 is 17 residues. The V gene end was trimmed by 2 bases and the J gene end by 7 bases; junction bases not matched to a gene: 12. Filled out from reference TRBV5-5 and TRBJ1-6, the complete variable domain reads DAGVTQSPTHLIKTRGQQVTLRCSPISGHKSVSWYQQVLGQGPQFIFQYYEKEERGRGNFPDRFSARQFPNYSSELNVNALLLGDSALYLCASSFGFDRVMNSPLHFGNGTRLTVT.

This clonotype was counted at least ten times. This rearrangement joins TRBV10-1 to TRBJ2-7; weak D call: TRBD1 (5 bases). The CDR3 is 15 amino acids. CDR1 and CDR2 (germline): WNHNN, SYGVQD (reference sequence). V was pared by 3 bases and J by 5 bases, with 17 bases between. The CDR3 DNA reads as TGCGCCAGCAGTGAAATAGAGGCAGGGCTCCACGAGCAGTACTTC. Its translation is CASSEIEAGLHEQYF.

There are many counts of this clonotype. The chain carries TRBV5-5 and TRBJ2-5; D possibly corresponds to TRBD2 (6 bases). V was cut by 4 bases and J by 1 base, with 20 bases left in between. The germline gives CDR1 SGHKS, CDR2 YYEKEE (reference sequence). The CDR3 is 17 residues long. CDR3 in DNA: TGTGCCAGCAGCCCGATAGGGGAATTGACTAGCCAAGAGACCCAGTACTTC. As protein: CASSPIGELTSQETQYF.

As to this clonotype: This sequence may be a read error, since a much larger clone differs from it by one base. The V gene is TRBV10-3, the J gene TRBJ1-1; weak D call: TRBD1 (6 bases). The germline gives CDR1 ENHRY, CDR2 SYGVKD. CDR3 length equals 13 residues. Trimming pared 10 bases from V and 5 bases from J, leaving 17 bases between. The CDR3 DNA sequence: TGTGCCACCTCGACAGGCCCCAAAACTGAAGCTTTCTTT. Its protein is CATSTGPKTEAFF.

V gene TRBV5-4 combines with J gene TRBJ1-1; the D gene is possibly TRBD1 (6 bases). Germline lookup yields CDR1 SGHNT and CDR2 YYREEE (reference sequence). Trimming took 1 base from V and 3 from J, leaving 13 bases between them. This CDR3 is built from 15 residues. The CDR3 loop is CASSLFRGRDTEAFF. CDR3 nucleotide sequence: TGTGCCAGCAGCTTGTTCAGGGGCAGGGACACTGAAGCTTTCTTT.

This clonotype was counted at least ten times. The gene calls are TRBV27 and TRBJ1-3, with D perhaps TRBD1 (6 bases). The CDR3 spans 14 residues. V was clipped by 6 bases and J by 2 bases, with 11 bases between them. Germline V gene sequence: CDR1 MNHEY, CDR2 SMNVEV (reference sequence). The CDR3 loop reads CASRGPGAGNTIYF. CDR3 DNA: TGTGCCAGCAGAGGGCCAGGGGCTGGAAACACCATATATTTT.

This clonotype was seen at least ten times. The chain recombines TRBV6-2 or TRBV6-3 with TRBJ2-3; unclear D gene. The V and J ends lost 10 bases and 4 bases respectively, with 18 bases between them. CDR3 length: 14 amino acids. CDR1 is MNHEY and CDR2 is SVGEGT in the germline V gene. CDR3 in amino acids: CATDGSDRPDTQYF. The CDR3 nucleotides are TGTGCCACTGACGGTTCGGATCGACCAGATACGCAGTATTTT.